This TCR beta chain was documented in a study of response to subunit inactivated influenza vaccine. Study-wide results and caveats: Only a handful of new T cells, the authors suggested, are recruited with each seasonal influenza vaccination.

TCRdb reanalysed the RT-PCR reads using MiXCR and keeps one entry per CDR3 protein. The profile shows 500,000 to 600,000 distinct CDR3 sequences, 12% to 15% of them singletons. Between the trimmed V and J ends, which lost 0 bases and 1 base, there was a span of 13 bases. Germline values: CDR1 LGHNA, CDR2 YSLEER. The CDR3 covers 17 residues. Comments on this clonotype: Antigen unknown.

Sequenced material: PBMCs from blood, taken 12 days after vaccination. This clonotype was obtained from a man aged 45-65 years who received an inactivated influenza vaccine. V and J are TRBV4-3 and TRBJ1-5; D is perhaps TRBD1 (5 bases). CDR3 nucleotide sequence: TGCGCCAGCAGCCAAGATTATGGGGACTTCAGCAATCAGCCCCAGCATTTT. Amino acid sequence: CASSQDYGDFSNQPQHF.